This TCR beta chain originates from a study of cytomegalovirus exposure and HLA in healthy donors (dated by TCRdb to about 2017). In the study overall: According to an earlier analysis of 587 of the donors, 200 million or so T cells yielded approximately 120 million unique TCR beta sequences and about 300 Gb of sequence data. Approximately 300 gigabases of sequencing data and around 80 million unique TCR sequences made up an early release that covered approximately 700 HLA-typed donors. Among the approximately 430 genotyped donors, approximately 76% belonged to the genetic ancestry cluster associated with self-reported Caucasian donors. The aim of the study was to test whether cataloging public T cell receptors could identify signatures of past pathogen exposure. The T cell repertoires of roughly 660 subjects were profiled by immunosequencing and related to cytomegalovirus serostatus. Along with the roughly 670-subject first cohort, a separate validation cohort of about 110 different subjects was used. The study combined high-throughput TCR immunosequencing, statistical association of individual TCRs with disease status, and machine learning to predict cytomegalovirus infection status. A later analysis re-examined previously published TCR beta repertoires from about 670 donors and added high-resolution HLA genotyping to investigate patterns of TCR occurrence. Rather than using new phenotypic data, the later analysis identified candidate immune exposures from TCR beta sequences and from how often those sequences occurred across donors. An earlier analysis of several hundred of the donors used high-throughput TCR beta sequencing to judge whether each TCR beta V gene segment behaved as functional or pseudogenic. Donor age, sex, ethnicity and CMV serostatus were collected together with the repertoire data. A later genetic analysis used genome-wide SNP genotypes for about 65% of the roughly 670 donors, treating that subset as a discovery cohort. All discovery cohort repertoires had been generated using a single sequencing platform. HLA typing covered class I and class II loci at four-digit resolution. The number of donors typed differed by locus, with 629-630 for A, B, C, DRB1 and DQB1, around 500 for DQA1, 600 to 610 for DPA1, and under 490 for DPB1. Roughly five DR-DQ haplotypes were treated as single units for association and clustering because of strong linkage in the cohort. Among about 390 genotyped donors of the cohort, an average of roughly 240,000 unique TCR beta nucleotide sequences were sequenced per donor, around 20% of them non-productive. The investigation overall reported the following: A group of highly shared sequence variants was considered likely to be a technical artifact of the sequencing pipeline. In a later genetic analysis, a missense DCLRE1C variant was associated with V-gene and J-gene trimming of TCR beta chains, and the association was replicated in an independent cohort. Because some donors lacked HLA typing at each locus, the association tests relied only on the typed subset. According to a later analysis, TCR association rates differed among HLA loci, with DRB1 alleles showing the most associated TCRs and HLA-C alleles showing the fewest. Compared with the roughly 700-donor mean, donors in an Asian-associated ancestry cluster had fewer N-insertions in productive TCRs, according to a later genetic analysis. Assigning TCR associations to individual alleles was difficult when HLA alleles, especially DR and DQ, strongly co-occurred. Presence/absence analyses assumed roughly uniform sequencing depth across donors, an assumption that may not hold. Across donors, most TCR sequences were observed very rarely, whereas some public TCRs were present in many individuals. Several of the top co-occurrence clusters appeared to be linked to parvovirus B19, influenza, CMV and Epstein-Barr virus, according to a later analysis. Compared with equally common non-associated chains, HLA-associated TCR beta chains in a later analysis were more clonally expanded and had lower generation probabilities. A few of the identified cytomegalovirus-associated TCR beta chains were confirmed in vitro to be specific for cytomegalovirus antigens. Because counts were too low, seventeen rarely observed V segments, including chromosome 9 orphons, were left out of the earlier analysis of some 640 of the donors. Linkage disequilibrium might explain the correlated functional status among segregating V segments, but an unknown experimental factor could not be excluded. A later analysis found that most CMV-associated TCR beta chains appeared HLA-restricted, with HLA associations seemingly driven largely by CMV exposure. At a false discovery rate of 0.05, a later analysis linked some 18,000 TCR beta sequences to specific HLA alleles. A further reported finding was that TCR beta sequences accurately predicted the HLA-A and HLA-B alleles for most subjects in the first cohort. An earlier analysis of approximately 500 of the donors showed that most TCR beta V segments appeared in productive rearrangements either about 90% or about 30% of the time, which broadly matched IMGT annotations. According to the authors, the approach could potentially be generalized to other disease states and immunological phenotypes. This cohort had only TCR beta chains sequenced, and the lack of alpha or paired-chain data limited which features could be detected. Cytomegalovirus status was reported to be diagnosed by the classifier with high specificity and sensitivity in both the original and validation cohorts. For the cohort, immune exposure information was limited to CMV serostatus. A total of 150 to 200 TCR beta chains were listed by the study as associated with cytomegalovirus. Some IMGT-functional V segments, including TRBV6-2 and TRBV6-3, could not be told apart with the 87-base-pair reads, so those segments were excluded.

Receptors were amplified or captured by the immunoSEQ multiplex PCR assay. The multiplex PCR relied on a mix of 60 forward primers for TCR Vbeta segments and 13 reverse primers for TCR Jbeta segments. Amplification of the CDR3 region of rearranged TCR beta genes was performed with a multiplex PCR assay on genomic DNA. On the Illumina HiSeq System, the amplified TCR beta libraries were sequenced as 87-base-pair reads. Concerning the study's data processing: Across the 670 or so repertoires, a later analysis counted tens of millions of unique TCR beta chains, 9.5 million to 13 million of which were shared by at least two donors. To remove PCR and sequencing errors, raw reads were error-corrected and collapsed into unique sequences using a nearest-neighbor algorithm that merged closely related sequences. Alignment of CDR3 sequences to IMGT reference sequences was used to assign V, D and J gene segments. Each retained sequence needed at least a six-nucleotide match to both a V gene segment and a J gene segment. A rearrangement counted as productive if the CDR3 had no stop codons and remained in frame with V and J, and every other rearrangement counted as non-productive. Following IMGT convention, CDR3 was defined as the stretch from the second conserved V-encoded cysteine to the conserved J-encoded phenylalanine. In an earlier analysis of around 600 of the donors, sequences lacking an unambiguous match to a single V gene segment were excluded. In an earlier analysis of approximately 500 of the donors, a V segment was called functional when productive rearrangements were above 56.7%, and segregating when the standard deviation between donors exceeded 5%. A statistical classification framework was built for diagnosing cytomegalovirus status from the catalog of TCR beta chain sequences. In a later analysis, V and J genes were assigned by comparing TCR nucleotide sequences against IMGT/GENE-DB human TR gene sequences. The TCRdist pipeline was used in a later analysis to assign CDR3 sequences and most-parsimonious VDJ recombination scenarios. A later analysis defined each TCR beta chain by its CDR3 amino acid sequence plus V-gene family, and excluded reads lacking a unique V-gene family. To address suspected cross-contamination and a sequencing artifact, a later analysis removed some 620 highly shared, low-generation-probability nucleotide sequences. In a later analysis, a clonal expansion index was calculated for each public chain from normalized within-repertoire ranks of inferred template counts. In a later analysis, generation probabilities were computed using a VDJ recombination model fitted to out-of-frame rearrangements, and the results were checked against IGoR. In a later analysis, hypergeometric tests were used to score TCR-TCR, TCR-HLA and TCR-CMV co-occurrence, with a repertoire-size bias correction applied to TCR pairs. False discovery rates were estimated in a later analysis by permuting HLA or CMV assignments 20 times. In a later analysis, co-occurring TCRs were grouped with DBSCAN, and TCRdist sequence similarity was added when clustering was performed within HLA-allele-positive subsets. For co-occurrence clustering, repertoires with fewer than 30,000 or more than 120,000 public chains were excluded, along with 4 to 6 repertoires with anomalous nucleotide sharing. In its TCRdb copy, this immuneACCESS table keeps in-frame sequences only and misses some clones. Where compared with another copy, unresolved V genes explain less than half of these, and the others have no known cause. D and trimming come from the DNA, and the V and J calls and clone size come from that table. For this sample there are 110,000 to 150,000 clones; under 90% appear just once. The ten most abundant clones make up roughly 2.5% of the sample.

The germline V gene gives CDR1 as KGHSH and CDR2 as LQKENI. Germline trimming: 1 base from V, 4 bases from J; junction bases outside gene matches: 9. CDR3 length: 17 amino acids, cysteine to phenylalanine. The DNA shown is the 51-base CDR3, in frame from base 1. This clone was picked up a small number of times. No cognate antigen has been identified for it. No qualities accompany the bases; no much larger clone lies one base away. The cohort consisted of 666 healthy bone marrow donors. All cohort members were sampled while nominally healthy, although unrecorded immune exposures were likely present. The donor was CMV seronegative and belonged to the group of 352 seronegative cohort members. A peripheral blood sample was collected from each donor, and TCR beta sequencing was performed on peripheral blood mononuclear cells. The Qiagen DNeasy Blood Extraction Kit was used to extract genomic DNA from the blood cell samples.

Recombination linked TRBV18 to TRBJ2-7; 11 junctional bases match TRBD1. Specimen: PBMCs. The TCR originated in a boy aged 2-15 years in good health and CMV-seronegative. The CDR3 protein: CASSPLQLGQGAYEQYF. The nucleotides are TGTGCCAGCTCACCACTGCAGCTAGGACAGGGGGCGTACGAGCAGTACTTC. Joined to the reference TRBV18 and TRBJ2-7 proteins, this CDR3 gives the full variable domain: NAGVMQNPRHLVRRRGQEARLRCSPMKGHSHVYWYRQLPEEGLKFMVYLQKENIIDESGMPKERFSAEFPKEGPSILRIQQVVRGDSAAYFCASSPLQLGQGAYEQYFGPGTRLTVT.